This is a list of T cell receptor beta chains from one sample in a study of blood T cell repertoires in COVID-19. Measured with immunoSEQ multiplex PCR; TCRdb has only the in-frame clones, and not every one. In the table there are about 210,000 clones, roughly 80% of which are singletons. Sequencing was performed on peripheral blood. Receptors were obtained from a woman aged 80 or older with COVID-19, enrolled during active disease. The CDR3 runs from the conserved cysteine through the conserved F or W. D genes are given only for firm matches. Clone size is given for some rows only: seen once, a few or many times, or a class if the clone is expanded.

D: NA; J: TRBJ2-1; V: TRBV27; size: once; CDR3: CASSRYLRDNEQFF; DNA: TGTGCCAGCTCCCGGTACCTGCGGGACAATGAGCAGTTCTTC
D: NA; J: TRBJ1-2; V: TRBV30; size: NA; CDR3: CAWSVLRGVYGYTF; DNA: TGTGCCTGGAGTGTACTAAGAGGTGTCTATGGCTACACCTTC
D: NA; J: TRBJ1-6; V: TRBV2; size: NA; CDR3: CASSGRGRNNSPLHF; DNA: TGTGCCAGCAGTGGGCGGGGGCGGAATAATTCACCCCTCCACTTT
D: NA; J: TRBJ2-5; V: TRBV5-1; size: NA; CDR3: CASSPDNQETQYF; DNA: TGCGCCAGCAGCCCCGACAACCAAGAGACCCAGTACTTC
D: NA; J: TRBJ1-5; V: TRBV19; size: many; CDR3: CASSTLGVSNQPQHF; DNA: TGTGCCAGTAGTACCCTCGGGGTGAGCAATCAGCCCCAGCATTTT
D: NA; J: TRBJ1-4; V: TRBV19; size: NA; CDR3: CASTGVGEKLFF; DNA: TGTGCCAGTACCGGGGTAGGCGAAAAACTGTTTTTT
D: NA; J: TRBJ1-6; V: TRBV27; size: NA; CDR3: CASRRGGNSPLHF; DNA: TGTGCCAGCAGGCGGGGAGGGAATTCACCCCTCCACTTT
D: NA; J: TRBJ1-2; V: TRBV7-9; size: NA; CDR3: CASSLVSGGEYGYTF; DNA: TGTGCCAGCAGCTTAGTTTCGGGAGGAGAGTATGGCTACACCTTC
D: NA; J: TRBJ2-2; V: TRBV7-2; size: NA; CDR3: CASSGYDLATGELFF; DNA: TGTGCCAGCAGCGGCTACGATTTAGCCACCGGGGAGCTGTTTTTT
D: NA; J: TRBJ2-7; V: TRBV2; size: NA; CDR3: CASSSQSVSTYEQYF; DNA: TGTGCCAGCAGCTCCCAATCGGTCTCAACCTACGAGCAGTACTTC
D: NA; J: TRBJ1-4; V: TRBV23-1; size: NA; CDR3: CASSHFGANEKLFF; DNA: TGCGCCAGCAGTCATTTCGGGGCTAATGAAAAACTGTTTTTT
D: NA; J: TRBJ1-1; V: TRBV7-2; size: NA; CDR3: CASRVGSSTEAFF; DNA: TGTGCCAGCAGGGTGGGCTCGAGCACTGAAGCTTTCTTT
D: TRBD2; J: TRBJ2-5; V: TRBV11-2; size: NA; CDR3: CASSRTGGGTSGVGETQYF; DNA: TGTGCCAGCAGCCGGACAGGGGGCGGGACTAGCGGGGTCGGGGAGACCCAGTACTTC
D: NA; J: TRBJ1-1; V: TRBV6-5; size: once; CDR3: CASSIDLQGSEAFF; DNA: TGTGCCAGCAGCATCGACTTACAGGGAAGTGAAGCTTTCTTT
D: NA; J: TRBJ2-5; V: TRBV7-9; size: NA; CDR3: CASSSDREETQYF; DNA: TGTGCCAGCAGCTCAGACAGAGAAGAGACCCAGTACTTC
D: NA; J: TRBJ2-5; V: TRBV5-1; size: NA; CDR3: CASSWGTLRETQYF; DNA: TGCGCCAGCAGCTGGGGGACTCTGAGGGAGACCCAGTACTTC
D: NA; J: TRBJ1-6; V: TRBV4-1; size: once; CDR3: CASSPSGQASYNSPLHF; DNA: TGCGCCAGCAGCCCCAGTGGTCAGGCCTCCTATAATTCACCCCTCCACTTT
D: TRBD1; J: TRBJ2-3; V: TRBV5-8; size: NA; CDR3: CASSRTGGMDF; DNA: TGTGCCAGCAGTAGGACAGGGGGCATGGATTTT
D: TRBD1; J: TRBJ1-2; V: TRBV28; size: NA; CDR3: CASRQGGTGGGYGYTF; DNA: TGTGCCAGCAGGCAGGGAGGGACAGGGGGTGGGTATGGCTACACCTTC
D: TRBD1; J: TRBJ2-3; V: TRBV19; size: NA; CDR3: CASSIGGATGADTQYF; DNA: TGTGCCAGTAGTATAGGAGGGGCTACAGGGGCAGATACGCAGTATTTT
D: NA; J: TRBJ1-5; V: TRBV6-6; size: NA; CDR3: CASTGPQAGVSTAQHF; DNA: TGTGCCAGCACCGGGCCCCAAGCGGGAGTTTCTACAGCCCAGCATTTT
D: TRBD2; J: TRBJ2-3; V: TRBV3-1/TRBV3-2; size: NA; CDR3: CASSQGALAGLTDTQYF; DNA: TGTGCCAGCAGCCAAGGAGCTCTAGCGGGACTCACAGATACGCAGTATTTT
D: NA; J: TRBJ2-3; V: TRBV6-1; size: NA; CDR3: CASSEAQGMGTDTQYF; DNA: TGTGCCAGCAGTGAAGCGCAGGGTATGGGGACAGATACGCAGTATTTT
D: TRBD1; J: TRBJ1-1; V: TRBV19; size: NA; CDR3: CASREQGDTEAFF; DNA: TGTGCCAGTCGCGAACAGGGGGACACTGAAGCTTTCTTT
D: NA; J: TRBJ1-3; V: TRBV9; size: few; CDR3: CASSVGMTPTKSSGNTIYF; DNA: TGTGCCAGCAGCGTAGGTATGACCCCTACTAAGAGCTCTGGAAACACCATATATTTT
D: NA; J: TRBJ1-4; V: TRBV24-1; size: NA; CDR3: CATSRGGSTNEKLFF; DNA: TGTGCCACCAGTAGAGGAGGATCAACTAATGAAAAACTGTTTTTT
D: NA; J: TRBJ1-3; V: TRBV7-9; size: once; CDR3: CASSEQQGAGNTIYF; DNA: TGTGCCAGCAGCGAGCAACAGGGAGCTGGAAACACCATATATTTT
D: NA; J: TRBJ2-1; V: TRBV3-1/TRBV3-2; size: NA; CDR3: CASSQDQRGRFF; DNA: TGTGCCAGCAGCCAAGATCAAAGGGGGAGGTTCTTC
D: NA; J: TRBJ1-5; V: TRBV2; size: NA; CDR3: CASSEALPGPQHF; DNA: TGTGCCAGCAGTGAAGCGCTTCCCGGTCCCCAGCATTTT
D: NA; J: TRBJ2-3; V: TRBV5-1; size: few; CDR3: CASSRRASTDTQYF; DNA: TGCGCCAGCAGTCGCAGGGCCAGCACAGATACGCAGTATTTT
D: TRBD1; J: TRBJ1-3; V: TRBV2; size: NA; CDR3: CASRAGTGGLAIYF; DNA: TGTGCCAGCAGAGCCGGGACAGGGGGCTTGGCCATATATTTT
D: TRBD2; J: TRBJ2-1; V: TRBV18; size: NA; CDR3: CASSPGLAGGLSSYNEQFF; DNA: TGTGCCAGCTCACCTGGACTAGCGGGGGGCCTTAGCTCCTACAATGAGCAGTTCTTC
D: TRBD1; J: TRBJ1-5; V: TRBV6-1; size: NA; CDR3: CASSVMGQGGNQPQHF; DNA: TGTGCCAGCAGTGTCATGGGACAGGGAGGCAATCAGCCCCAGCATTTT
D: NA; J: TRBJ1-2; V: TRBV11-1; size: NA; CDR3: CASSLSRSGHGYTF; DNA: TGTGCCAGCAGCTTAAGCCGGAGCGGCCATGGCTACACCTTC
D: TRBD2; J: TRBJ2-3; V: TRBV6-2/TRBV6-3; size: NA; CDR3: CASSAAGGARLTDTQYF; DNA: TGTGCCAGCAGTGCTGCGGGGGGGGCCCGGCTCACAGATACGCAGTATTTT
D: TRBD1; J: TRBJ1-4; V: TRBV5-1; size: NA; CDR3: CASSSTGVTNEKLFF; DNA: TGCGCCAGCAGCTCCACAGGGGTAACTAATGAAAAACTGTTTTTT
D: NA; J: TRBJ2-7; V: TRBV6-1; size: NA; CDR3: CASSERQGLGGYEQYF; DNA: TGTGCCAGCAGTGAGAGACAGGGGCTGGGGGGGTACGAGCAGTACTTC
D: NA; J: TRBJ1-2; V: TRBV13; size: NA; CDR3: CASSLQVNYGYTF; DNA: TGTGCCAGCAGCTTACAGGTTAACTATGGCTACACCTTC
D: NA; J: TRBJ2-1; V: TRBV14; size: NA; CDR3: CASSSEPGLTFNEQFF; DNA: TGTGCCAGCAGTTCTGAACCGGGACTTACCTTCAATGAGCAGTTCTTC
D: NA; J: TRBJ2-7; V: TRBV5-4; size: NA; CDR3: CASSATRPAAYEQYF; DNA: TGTGCCAGCAGCGCAACGAGGCCGGCGGCCTACGAGCAGTACTTC
D: NA; J: TRBJ1-2; V: TRBV5-8; size: few; CDR3: CASSPGWAMDYGYTF; DNA: TGTGCCAGCAGCCCAGGTTGGGCGATGGACTATGGCTACACCTTC
D: NA; J: TRBJ1-4; V: TRBV5-6; size: few; CDR3: CASSQTGSEKLFF; DNA: TGTGCCAGCAGCCAGACAGGTTCGGAAAAACTGTTTTTT